Below, 27 T cell receptor beta chains from the same sample are listed, as sequenced in a study of prognosis after radiotherapy for stage I lung cancer. The authors amplified TCR beta CDR3 from genomic DNA using two-round multiplex PCR. The use of primers specific to each TRBV and TRBJ gene characterized first-round PCR. TCRdb processed the multiplex PCR reads anew with MiXCR; each CDR3 protein has one entry. Of fewer than 30,000 distinct CDR3 sequences listed, 25% to 35% are singletons. The sample consisted of PBMCs, taken before or after stereotactic body radiation therapy (not recorded which). The receptors were gathered from a donor over 45 with non-small cell lung cancer.

This clonotype was seen many times. This chain uses TRBV20-1 with TRBJ2-1; 11 bases align to TRBD2. Germline CDR1 and CDR2: DFQATT and SNEGSKA (reference sequence). The CDR3 extends over 14 amino acids. The V and J ends lost 5 bases and 9 bases, in that order; junction bases with no gene match: 9. The chain's CDR3 is CSAFTGTSGGEQFF. The DNA of the CDR3 is TGCAGTGCTTTTACCGGGACTAGCGGTGGTGAGCAGTTCTTC.

Ten or more counts support this clonotype. The chain uses TRBV9 and TRBJ1-1; a weak D match, TRBD1 (5 bases). Germline lookup yields CDR1 SGDLS and CDR2 YYNGEE. V was trimmed by 0 bases and J by 11 bases, leaving 14 bases between them. CDR3 length: 13 amino acids. The CDR3 is CASSVDGGRDAFF. DNA for the CDR3: TGTGCCAGCAGCGTAGATGGGGGAAGGGATGCTTTCTTT.

This clonotype was recorded at least ten times. V gene TRBV7-9 combines with J gene TRBJ2-1; no reliable D call. Germline CDR1 reads SEHNR; CDR2 reads FQNEAQ (reference sequence). V shed 3 bases and J shed 2 bases, with 11 bases lying between them. CDR3 size: 15 residues. This CDR3 reads CASSFSGWPYNEQFF. The DNA for the CDR3 is TGTGCCAGCAGCTTTTCCGGTTGGCCCTACAATGAGCAGTTCTTC.

By frequency in the sample, this clonotype is medium-sized. The chain recombines TRBV6-4 with TRBJ2-1, with D possibly TRBD1 on 8 matching bases. This CDR3 comprises 15 residues. CDR1 and CDR2 (germline): MRHNA, SNTAGT. Trimming took off 3 bases at V and 4 bases at J, with 13 bases between the two ends. The CDR3 loop is CASSEGQGGYNEQFF. CDR3 coding DNA: TGTGCCAGCAGTGAAGGACAGGGAGGGTACAATGAGCAGTTCTTC.

This clonotype was seen ten or more times. The CDR3 spells CASSRGQTSSGELFF. CDR3 nucleotides: TGTGCCAGCTCACGGGGACAGACGTCTTCCGGGGAGCTGTTTTTT. The V gene is TRBV18, the J gene TRBJ2-2, with 7 bases identical to TRBD1. With V trimmed by 4 bases and J by 6 bases, 8 bases remained unmatched. The CDR3 consists of 15 residues. Germline V CDR1 and CDR2: KGHSH, LQKENI.

This clonotype was seen repeatedly, ten times or more. The chain couples TRBV28 to TRBJ1-2; 8 nucleotides match TRBD1. The V gene's germline CDR1 is MDHEN and CDR2 SYDVKM. With 3 bases clipped from V and 7 bases from J, the junction kept 4 bases outside the gene matches. CDR3 length: 13 residues. The CDR3 here is CASSFTGGSGYTF. The CDR3 DNA is TGTGCCAGCAGTTTCACAGGGGGAAGTGGCTACACCTTC.

A word on this clonotype: This may come from a read error, since a much larger clone is one base off. This chain joins TRBV6-1 and TRBJ1-1; D possibly corresponds to TRBD1 (6 bases). V shed 5 bases and J shed 1 base, with 14 bases lying between them. The CDR3 covers 15 residues. CDR1 is MNHNS and CDR2 is SASEGT in the germline V gene. The CDR3 here is CASSIPAGENTEAFF. CDR3 coding DNA: TGTGCCAGCAGTATCCCCGCAGGGGAGAACACTGAAGCTTTCTTT.

This clonotype was recorded at least ten times. The V gene is TRBV7-8, the J gene TRBJ2-7; 9 bases match TRBD1. The CDR3 is 14 residues long. Germline V gene data show CDR1 as SGHVS and CDR2 as FQNEAQ. With 4 bases clipped from V and 6 bases from J, the junction kept 7 bases outside the gene matches. CDR3 DNA: TGTGCCAGCAGCTCTGACAGGGGGGGCTCCGAGCAGTACTTC. The encoded protein is CASSSDRGGSEQYF.

In regard to this clonotype: One end of the junction does not line up with germline, which may come from a read error. This chain uses TRBV6-1 with TRBJ2-6, with a possible D match to TRBD1 (5 bases). Germline lookup yields CDR1 MNHNS and CDR2 SASEGT. CDR3 length: 15 amino acids. CDR3 protein: CASSERISGANVLTF. CDR3 coding DNA: TGTGCCAGCAGTGAGCGGATATCTGGGGCCAACGTCCTGACTTTT.

This clonotype was counted at least ten times. The V call is TRBV18, the J call TRBJ2-3, with D uncertain. CDR1 KGHSH and CDR2 LQKENI come from the germline V gene. V was clipped by 5 bases and J by 2 bases, with 11 bases between them. CDR3 size: 14 residues. DNA for the CDR3: TGTGCCAGCTCAGATTACGCCACCACAGATACGCAGTATTTT. It translates to CASSDYATTDTQYF.

In this sample, this clonotype turned up many times. The DNA of the CDR3 is TGTGCCAGCAGCTCCGGGACAGGGGACGCAGATACGCAGTATTTT. Amino acid sequence: CASSSGTGDADTQYF. This chain connects TRBV11-2 to TRBJ2-3; 10 bases are a match to TRBD1. The CDR3 has 15 residues. Per germline, CDR1 SGHAT and CDR2 FQNNGV. The V gene end was trimmed by 4 bases and the J gene end by 4 bases; junction bases not matched to a gene: 5. Looking up the rest from reference TRBV11-2 and TRBJ2-3 gives the full variable domain: EAGVAQSPRYKIIEKRQSVAFWCNPISGHATLYWYQQILGQGPKLLIQFQNNGVVDDSQLPKDRFSAERLKGVDSTLKIQPAKLEDSAVYLCASSSGTGDADTQYFGPGTRLTVL.

This clonotype was counted ten times or more. The rearrangement joins TRBV29-1 to TRBJ1-5; D gene uncertain. CDR3 size: 14 residues. Per the germline V gene, CDR1 is SQVTM and CDR2 is ANQGSEA. V gave up 5 bases and J gave up 3 bases, with 14 bases separating them. CDR3 DNA: TGCAGCGTTATCCTTGTGACCCCCAATCAGCCCCAGCATTTT. Translation gives CSVILVTPNQPQHF.

This rearrangement joins TRBV7-8 to TRBJ2-3, with 10 nucleotides matching TRBD1. The CDR3 has 16 residues. Germline CDR1 is SGHVS and CDR2 is FQNEAQ. V trimming: 2 bases; J trimming: 4 bases; junction bases outside the gene matches: 6. The CDR3 region has the DNA TGTGCCAGCAGCTTACGGACAGGGGGTAGTGCAGATACGCAGTATTTT. Translation gives CASSLRTGGSADTQYF.

Turning to this clonotype: One junction end disagrees with the germline gene, perhaps due to a read error. The CDR3 DNA sequence: TGCGCCAGCAGCTTGTCCTCTCAGATGAGGGAGCAGTACTTT. Protein: CASSLSSQMREQYF. This chain connects TRBV5-1 to TRBJ1-1; D uncertain. The germline gives CDR1 SGHRS, CDR2 YFSETQ. CDR3 length: 14 residues.

This clonotype has at least ten counts. The chain is built from TRBV19 and TRBJ2-1; 10 nucleotides align to TRBD1. Germline assignment: CDR1 LNHDA and CDR2 SQIVND (reference sequence). The CDR3 is 15 residues long. J lost 7 bases, V lost 5 bases, and 8 bases had no gene match. The CDR3 protein is CASSDGTGVRNEQFF. CDR3 bases: TGTGCCAGTAGTGACGGGACAGGGGTTAGGAATGAGCAGTTCTTC.

This clonotype was seen many times. The chain combines TRBV20-1 with TRBJ2-5; 7 positions match TRBD1. Germline CDR1 DFQATT, CDR2 SNEGSKA (reference sequence). The length of the CDR3 is 15 residues. The trim removed 6 bases at V and 4 bases at J, leaving 14 bases unmatched. Written as DNA, the CDR3 is TGCAGTGCCGTACCCGGGACAGTATCGGTAGAGACCCAGTACTTC. Amino acid sequence: CSAVPGTVSVETQYF.

The table lists this clonotype with many counts. The J gene is TRBJ1-2, the V gene TRBV7-9; the D gene is possibly TRBD1 (5 bases). Germline assignment: CDR1 SEHNR and CDR2 FQNEAQ (reference sequence). Trimming pared 1 base from V and 8 bases from J, leaving 11 bases between. The CDR3 is 13 amino acids. The CDR3 DNA reads as TGTGCCAGCAGCTTAGGGCAGGGTGGAGGCTACACCTTC. This codes for CASSLGQGGGYTF.

This clonotype has at least ten counts. The chain employs TRBV7-6 and TRBJ2-7; no clear D. V was trimmed by 4 bases and J by 3 bases, leaving 10 bases between them. The germline CDR1 and CDR2 sequences are SGHVS and FNYEAQ. The CDR3 covers 13 residues. CDR3 in DNA: TGTGCCAGCAGCTCCAATCCCCGCTACGAGCAGTACTTC. Translating gives CASSSNPRYEQYF.

This clonotype was seen ten or more times. The chain combines TRBV20-1 with TRBJ1-1; the match to TRBD1 covers 7 bases. The CDR3 totals 15 residues. Trimming took 1 base from V and 0 from J; bases not matched to a gene: 5. Germline values: CDR1 DFQATT, CDR2 SNEGSKA (reference sequence). The CDR3 DNA follows: TGCAGTGCTAGAGGGTTAGGGGGCATGAACACTGAAGCTTTCTTT. Amino acid sequence: CSARGLGGMNTEAFF.

This clonotype was seen at least ten times. This rearrangement joins TRBV19 to TRBJ1-1; D call uncertain. Trimming shortened V by 3 bases and J by 3 bases, and 11 bases separated the two germline ends. Looked up from germline, CDR1 is LNHDA and CDR2 is SQIVND (reference sequence). CDR3 length equals 14 residues. The CDR3 sequence is CASSIGSTDTEAFF. The CDR3 coding sequence is TGTGCCAGTAGTATTGGATCGACGGACACTGAAGCTTTCTTT.

Many counts were recorded for this clonotype. J is TRBJ1-5 and V is TRBV20-1; 8 bases fit TRBD1. The germline V gene encodes CDR1 DFQATT and CDR2 SNEGSKA (reference sequence). The CDR3 runs 14 residues. V was clipped by 4 bases and J by 7 bases; unmatched bases: 9. The CDR3 is CSAKRGQDAQPQHF. The CDR3 nucleotides are TGCAGTGCTAAAAGGGGACAGGACGCGCAGCCCCAGCATTTT.

There are many counts of this clonotype. This chain connects TRBV5-4 to TRBJ2-7, with 10 nucleotides matching TRBD2. Germline CDR1 reads SGHNT; CDR2 reads YYREEE (reference sequence). The CDR3 is made up of 14 amino acids. The trim removed 4 bases at V and 6 bases at J, leaving 7 bases unmatched. The CDR3: CASSLAGERVEQYF. For the CDR3, the DNA is TGTGCCAGCAGCCTAGCGGGAGAACGGGTCGAGCAGTACTTC.

About this clonotype itself: Since no conserved phenylalanine or tryptophan closes the CDR3, a read error is the likely cause. This chain joins TRBV12-3 or TRBV12-4 and TRBJ2-1; a weak D match, TRBD2 (6 bases). V lost 7 bases and J 3 bases, leaving 16 bases between the germline ends. CDR3 length: 15 amino acids. CDR3 DNA: TGTGCCAGCAACCACCCCTCCGGGGGCTACAATGAGCAGTTCCTC. The encoded protein is CASNHPSGGYNEQFL.

This clonotype was detected ten times or more. The J gene is TRBJ2-1, the V gene TRBV3-1, with D hard to call. Trimming shortened V by 4 bases and J by 7 bases, and 11 bases separated the two germline ends. The CDR3 loop spans 13 amino acids. CDR1 and CDR2 (germline): LGHDT, YNNKEL (reference sequence). The CDR3 bases are TGTGCCAGCAGCCTCTTTGGCTCGAATGAGCAGTTCTTC. This translates into CASSLFGSNEQFF.

This clonotype has ten or more counts. The junction departs from the called germline gene at one end, perhaps through a read error. The chain links TRBV7-7 to TRBJ2-1, with 10 positions matching TRBD2. CDR1 and CDR2 from the germline V gene are SSHAT and FNYEAQ (reference sequence). This CDR3 has 15 amino acids. For the CDR3, the DNA is TGTGCTAGCAGCCCCGGGACTAGCGATTACAATGAGCAGTTCTTC. Amino acid sequence: CASSPGTSDYNEQFF. Using reference TRBV7-7 and TRBJ2-1 for the parts outside the CDR3, the full variable domain is GAGVSQSPRYKVTKRGQDVTLRCDPISSHATLYWYQQALGQGPEFLTYFNYEAQPDKSGLPSDRFSAERPEGSISTLTIQRTEQRDSAMYRCASSPGTSDYNEQFFGPGTRLTVL.

This clonotype came up many times. The rearrangement links TRBV11-3 to TRBJ2-5; possibly TRBD2 for D (6 bases). The CDR3 length is 15 residues. CDR1 SGHNT and CDR2 YENEEA come from the germline V gene. Trimming left V 0 bases short and J 2 bases short, with 10 bases between. This CDR3 reads CASSLDGGKQETQYF. CDR3 nucleotides: TGTGCCAGCAGCTTAGATGGCGGGAAACAAGAGACCCAGTACTTC.

Remarks on this clonotype: This clone may be a read error of a much larger clone one base away. The gene calls are TRBV6-2 or TRBV6-3 and TRBJ2-3; D unclear. The CDR3 is 15 residues long. Germline assignment: CDR1 MNHEY and CDR2 SVGEGT. V was shortened by 5 bases and J by 2 bases, with 14 bases between the two germline ends. CDR3 sequence reads: CASSLTGSITDTQYF. The CDR3 DNA reads TGTGCCAGCAGTCTCACTGGATCTATCACAGATACGCAGTATTTT.